Listed below are T cell receptor beta chains from one sample, sequenced in a study of blood T cell repertoires in COVID-19. Libraries were prepared by immunoSEQ multiplex PCR; TCRdb keeps only in-frame clonotypes and omits some of them. This sample yields around 170,000 clones, of which around 80% are seen a single time; 13% to 15% belongs to the top ten. The sequencing input was PBMCs or T cells enriched from blood (not recorded which). These receptors were collected from a man aged 60 to 75 who had been exposed to COVID-19. CDR3s include the opening cysteine and the closing phenylalanine or tryptophan. The D gene is left open where the match is weak. Not every row has a clone size; where given, it reads once, few, many or a size class.

TRBV15	NA	13	TRBJ2-2	NA	CATQMGGIGQLFF	TGTGCCACCCAGATGGGAGGAATTGGACAGCTGTTTTTT
TRBV7-2	NA	15	TRBJ2-3	few	CASSSLDAGWDTQYF	TGTGCCAGCAGCTCCCTCGATGCAGGGTGGGATACGCAGTATTTT
TRBV19	NA	12	TRBJ1-2	NA	CASSTIIYGYTF	TGTGCCAGTAGTACTATAATCTATGGCTACACCTTC
TRBV2	NA	13	TRBJ1-2	NA	CASRGGGAYGYTF	TGTGCCAGCAGGGGCGGGGGGGCCTATGGCTACACCTTC
TRBV9	TRBD2	20	TRBJ2-2	NA	CASSAEGSGRATGNTGELFF	TGTGCCAGCAGCGCTGAGGGTAGCGGGAGGGCGACGGGGAACACCGGGGAGCTGTTTTTT
TRBV2	TRBD1	14	TRBJ1-1	NA	CASSRDRGQDEAFF	TGTGCCAGCAGCCGGGACAGGGGGCAGGATGAAGCTTTCTTT
TRBV11-1	NA	13	TRBJ1-1	NA	CASSSTPLVEAFF	TGTGCCAGCAGCTCGACTCCTCTTGTTGAAGCTTTCTTT
TRBV7-3	TRBD1	14	TRBJ2-1	NA	CASSAPNRGGLVFF	TGTGCCAGCAGCGCCCCGAACAGGGGCGGTCTCGTGTTCTTC
TRBV11-2	NA	13	TRBJ1-1	NA	CASSLLTRTEAFF	TGTGCCAGCAGCTTACTGACGAGGACTGAAGCTTTCTTT
TRBV6-5	NA	13	TRBJ1-1	NA	CASTTDRNTEAFF	TGTGCCAGCACCACCGACAGGAACACTGAAGCTTTCTTT
TRBV9	TRBD1	15	TRBJ2-7	NA	CASSVADRGAYEQYF	TGTGCCAGCAGCGTAGCAGACAGGGGCGCATACGAGCAGTACTTC
TRBV10-3	NA	13	TRBJ1-1	NA	CATTRALNTEAFF	TGTGCCACCACCAGGGCACTGAACACTGAAGCTTTCTTT
TRBV9	TRBD2	16	TRBJ2-3	NA	CASTRSSGRVEGTQYF	TGTGCCAGCACAAGATCTAGCGGGAGGGTTGAAGGTACGCAGTATTTT
TRBV6-5	TRBD1	14	TRBJ1-1	NA	CASNFGDRDTEAFF	TGTGCCAGCAATTTTGGGGACAGGGACACTGAAGCTTTCTTT
TRBV2	TRBD1	15	TRBJ2-7	NA	CASSDPGQGTYEQYF	TGTGCCAGCAGTGATCCGGGACAGGGGACCTACGAGCAGTACTTC
TRBV10-3	TRBD2	16	TRBJ2-1	once	CAIKEGAAGRYNEQFF	TGTGCCATCAAGGAAGGGGCAGCGGGACGATACAATGAGCAGTTCTTC
TRBV27	NA	16	TRBJ2-1	NA	CASSPRLIPSYNEQFF	TGTGCCAGCAGTCCGAGACTCATCCCGTCCTACAATGAGCAGTTCTTC
TRBV27	NA	15	TRBJ1-5	NA	CASSLSIQGYQPQHF	TGTGCCAGCAGTTTATCGATTCAGGGGTACCAGCCCCAGCATTTT
TRBV11-2	NA	15	TRBJ2-2	NA	CASSLMGLHTGELFF	TGTGCCAGCAGCTTAATGGGGCTACACACCGGGGAGCTGTTTTTT
TRBV5-1	TRBD2	18	TRBJ2-7	NA	CASSLVGLAGQVPYEQYF	TGCGCCAGCAGCTTGGTAGGACTAGCGGGCCAAGTCCCCTACGAGCAGTACTTC
TRBV11-2	NA	12	TRBJ1-2	NA	CASSREKDGYTF	TGTGCCAGCAGCCGCGAAAAAGATGGCTACACCTTC
TRBV6-5	NA	13	TRBJ1-5	NA	CASSSDSNQPQHF	TGTGCCAGCAGTTCAGATAGCAATCAGCCCCAGCATTTT
TRBV7-6	TRBD1	14	TRBJ2-2	NA	CASRNDRGTGELFF	TGTGCCAGCAGGAATGACAGGGGGACCGGGGAGCTGTTTTTT
TRBV15	NA	16	TRBJ2-7	NA	CATSRDYRVSSYEQYF	TGTGCCACCAGCAGAGATTACAGGGTGAGCTCCTACGAGCAGTACTTC
TRBV5-6	NA	13	TRBJ1-1	NA	CASSWSLGLEAFF	TGTGCCAGCAGCTGGAGTTTAGGCCTTGAAGCTTTCTTT
TRBV5-4	TRBD1	15	TRBJ1-2	NA	CASSVGQGISYGYTF	TGTGCCAGCAGCGTGGGACAGGGTATCTCCTATGGCTACACCTTC
TRBV28	TRBD2	13	TRBJ2-5	NA	CASLSGTSETQYF	TGTGCCAGCCTTAGCGGGACCTCAGAGACCCAGTACTTC
TRBV5-1	NA	13	TRBJ2-7	NA	CASSSGHLREQYF	TGCGCCAGCAGCTCCGGACACCTTCGAGAGCAGTACTTC
TRBV7-9	TRBD1	16	TRBJ2-3	NA	CASSLAGRGRTDTQYF	TGTGCCAGCAGCTTAGCAGGCAGGGGGCGCACAGATACGCAGTATTTT
TRBV30	TRBD1	16	TRBJ1-5	few	CAWRGQGAGDNQPQHF	TGTGCCTGGAGGGGACAGGGGGCCGGGGACAATCAGCCCCAGCATTTT
TRBV7-2	TRBD2	16	TRBJ2-7	NA	CASSLAVVAGAYEQYF	TGTGCCAGCAGCTTAGCGGTGGTAGCGGGAGCCTACGAGCAGTACTTC
TRBV15	TRBD1	13	TRBJ1-2	NA	CATSTTGGSGYTF	TGTGCCACCAGCACGACAGGGGGTAGCGGCTACACCTTC
TRBV5-4	NA	15	TRBJ2-5	NA	CASSFGRDSAETQYF	TGTGCCAGCAGCTTCGGGCGGGACAGCGCAGAGACCCAGTACTTC
TRBV19	NA	13	TRBJ2-7	NA	CASSIGESYEQYF	TGTGCCAGTAGTATAGGCGAGTCCTACGAGCAGTACTTC
TRBV7-6	NA	16	TRBJ1-5	NA	CASSLGAAGSNQPQHF	TGTGCCAGCAGCTTAGGGGCTGCGGGAAGCAATCAGCCCCAGCATTTT
TRBV5-4	TRBD2	15	TRBJ2-5	NA	CASSLSGGEGETQYF	TGTGCCAGCAGCTTGTCGGGTGGGGAGGGAGAGACCCAGTACTTC
TRBV10-3	TRBD2	16	TRBJ2-3	NA	CAISVAGGSNADTQYF	TGTGCCATCAGTGTAGCGGGAGGTTCTAACGCAGATACGCAGTATTTT
TRBV28	TRBD1	14	TRBJ1-6	NA	CASSSTGGDSPLHF	TGTGCCAGCAGTTCCACAGGGGGCGATTCACCCCTCCACTTT
TRBV21-1	NA	15	TRBJ1-2	few	CASSKALGGEGGYTF	TGTGCCAGCAGCAAAGCGCTCGGAGGGGAGGGGGGCTACACCTTC
TRBV19	NA	16	TRBJ1-1	NA	CASISMWGVRNTEAFF	TGTGCCAGTATTTCCATGTGGGGAGTGAGGAACACTGAAGCTTTCTTT
TRBV7-9	NA	14	TRBJ2-5	NA	CASSFVGSSETQYF	TGTGCCAGCAGCTTTGTTGGGAGCAGTGAGACCCAGTACTTC
TRBV30	NA	14	TRBJ2-3	NA	CAWSRGTTTDTQYF	TGTGCCTGGAGCCGTGGCACAACCACAGATACGCAGTATTTT
TRBV5-4	TRBD1	13	TRBJ2-7	NA	CASTDRANYEQYF	TGTGCCAGCACGGACAGGGCAAACTACGAGCAGTACTTC
TRBV5-1	TRBD2	17	TRBJ2-7	NA	CASSLLGVLAGSPEQYF	TGCGCCAGCAGCTTGCTAGGGGTATTAGCGGGATCCCCCGAGCAGTACTTC
TRBV5-1	TRBD1	14	TRBJ2-5	NA	CASSVGQGYETQYF	TGCGCCAGCAGCGTGGGACAGGGTTACGAGACCCAGTACTTC
TRBV6-4	TRBD1	12	TRBJ2-2	NA	CASRTGSGELFF	TGTGCCAGCAGGACAGGGTCCGGGGAGCTGTTTTTT
TRBV9	TRBD1	14	TRBJ2-7	NA	CASSVRAGGYEQYF	TGTGCCAGCAGCGTACGGGCAGGGGGCTACGAGCAGTACTTC
TRBV19	NA	13	TRBJ1-5	many	CASRSGDNQPQHF	TGTGCCAGTAGATCCGGTGATAATCAGCCCCAGCATTTT
TRBV5-1	TRBD1	18	TRBJ2-7	once	CASSLWGSDRGRSYEQYF	TGCGCCAGCAGCTTGTGGGGGTCGGACAGGGGGCGATCCTACGAGCAGTACTTC
TRBV7-2	NA	18	TRBJ1-1	NA	CASSFPIGAGVWSTEAFF	TGTGCCAGCAGCTTTCCAATCGGGGCAGGGGTTTGGTCCACTGAAGCTTTCTTT